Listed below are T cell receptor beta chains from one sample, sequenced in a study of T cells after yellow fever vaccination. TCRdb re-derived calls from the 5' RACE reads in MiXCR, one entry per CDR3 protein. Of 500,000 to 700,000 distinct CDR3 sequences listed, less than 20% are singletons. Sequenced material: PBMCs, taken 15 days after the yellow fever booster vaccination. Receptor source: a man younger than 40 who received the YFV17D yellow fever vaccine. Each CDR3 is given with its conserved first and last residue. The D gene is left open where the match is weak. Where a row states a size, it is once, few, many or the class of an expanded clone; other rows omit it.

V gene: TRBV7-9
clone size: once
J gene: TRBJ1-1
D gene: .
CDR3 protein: CASSLDTDHTEAFF
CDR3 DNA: TGTGCCAGCAGCTTAGACACGGACCACACTGAAGCTTTCTTT

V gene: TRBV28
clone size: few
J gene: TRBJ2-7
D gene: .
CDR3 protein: CASSLPAQLSEQYF
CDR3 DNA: TGTGCCAGCAGTTTACCCGCCCAACTTTCCGAGCAGTACTTC

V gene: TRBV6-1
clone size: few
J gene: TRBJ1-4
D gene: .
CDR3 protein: CASSRREGYEKLFF
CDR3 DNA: TGTGCCAGCAGTCGCAGGGAGGGCTACGAAAAACTGTTTTTT

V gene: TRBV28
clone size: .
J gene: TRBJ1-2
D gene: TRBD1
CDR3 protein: CASSIPFDRDLASYTF
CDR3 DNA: TGTGCCAGCAGCATCCCCTTTGACAGGGATCTTGCTAGCTACACCTTC

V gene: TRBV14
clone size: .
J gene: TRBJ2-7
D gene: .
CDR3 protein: CASSQERDDRFYEQYF
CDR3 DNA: TGTGCCAGCAGCCAAGAAAGGGACGACCGATTCTACGAGCAGTACTTC

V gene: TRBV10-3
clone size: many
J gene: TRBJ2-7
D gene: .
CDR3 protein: CAITGSSYEQYF
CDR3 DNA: TGTGCCATCACTGGGAGCTCCTACGAGCAGTACTTC

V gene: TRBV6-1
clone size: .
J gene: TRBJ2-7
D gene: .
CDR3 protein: CASAPGQNYEQYF
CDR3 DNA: TGTGCCAGCGCCCCAGGACAGAACTACGAGCAGTACTTC

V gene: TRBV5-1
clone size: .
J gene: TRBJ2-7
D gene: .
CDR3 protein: CASSLVSSPYEQYF
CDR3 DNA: TGCGCCAGCAGCTTGGTAAGCAGTCCTTACGAGCAGTACTTC

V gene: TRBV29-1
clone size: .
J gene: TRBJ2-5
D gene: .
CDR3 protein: CSVELGRETQYF
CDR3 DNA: TGCAGCGTTGAGCTGGGCCGCGAGACCCAGTACTTC

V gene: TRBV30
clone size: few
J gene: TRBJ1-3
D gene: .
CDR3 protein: CAWSAPGRSGNTIYF
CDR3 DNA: TGTGCCTGGAGTGCCCCGGGGCGATCTGGAAACACCATATATTTT

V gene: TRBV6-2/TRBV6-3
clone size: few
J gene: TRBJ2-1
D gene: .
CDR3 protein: CASSYSSRDLRNEQFF
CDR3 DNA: TGTGCCAGCAGTTACTCGAGTCGGGACCTTAGGAATGAGCAGTTCTTC

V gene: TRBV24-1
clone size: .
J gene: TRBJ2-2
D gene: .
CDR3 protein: CATSDLGDPGTGELFF
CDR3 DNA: TGTGCCACCAGTGATTTGGGTGATCCGGGGACCGGGGAGCTGTTTTTT

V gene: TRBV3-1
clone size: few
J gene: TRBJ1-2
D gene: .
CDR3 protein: CASSQTQGRSGYTF
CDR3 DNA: TGTGCCAGCAGCCAAACCCAGGGGCGAAGTGGCTACACCTTC

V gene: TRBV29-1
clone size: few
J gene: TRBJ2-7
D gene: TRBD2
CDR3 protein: CSVEEGAGSSYEQYF
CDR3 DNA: TGCAGCGTTGAAGAAGGAGCGGGGAGCTCCTACGAGCAGTACTTC

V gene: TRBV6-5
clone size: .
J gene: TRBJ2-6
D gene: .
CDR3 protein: CASSYMGGAGANVLTF
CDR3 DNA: TGTGCCAGCAGTTATATGGGGGGCGCTGGGGCCAACGTCCTGACTTTC

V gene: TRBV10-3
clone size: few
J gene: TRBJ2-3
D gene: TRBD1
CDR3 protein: CAISLGGPSTDTQYF
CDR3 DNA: TGTGCCATCAGTCTAGGGGGCCCTAGCACAGATACGCAGTATTTT

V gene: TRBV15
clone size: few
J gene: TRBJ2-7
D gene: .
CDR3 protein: CATSRRREDLSYEQYF
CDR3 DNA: TGTGCCACCAGCAGAAGGAGGGAGGACCTTTCTTACGAGCAGTACTTC

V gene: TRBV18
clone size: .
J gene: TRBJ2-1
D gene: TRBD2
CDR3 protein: CASSPLAGWSYNEQFF
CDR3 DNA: TGTGCCAGCTCACCACTAGCGGGTTGGTCCTACAATGAGCAGTTCTTC

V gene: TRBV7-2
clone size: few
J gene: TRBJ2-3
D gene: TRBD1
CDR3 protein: CASSLVGQGALTDTQYF
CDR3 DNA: TGTGCCAGCAGCTTAGTGGGACAGGGGGCGCTTACAGATACGCAGTATTTT

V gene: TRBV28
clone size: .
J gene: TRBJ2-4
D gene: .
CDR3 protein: CASSPEGFSSIAKNIQYF
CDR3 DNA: TGTGCCAGCAGTCCCGAGGGGTTCTCTTCCATAGCCAAAAACATTCAGTACTTC

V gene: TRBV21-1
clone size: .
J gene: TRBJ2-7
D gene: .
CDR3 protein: CASSRGPNYEQYF
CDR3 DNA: TGTGCCAGCAGCAGGGGGCCCAACTACGAGCAGTACTTC

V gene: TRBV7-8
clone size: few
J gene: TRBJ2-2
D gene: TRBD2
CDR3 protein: CASSLGLAGASSTGELFF
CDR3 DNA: TGTGCCAGCAGCTTAGGGCTAGCGGGAGCGTCGAGCACCGGGGAGCTGTTTTTT